The 22 T cell receptor beta chains below come from one sample, sequenced in a study of blood T cell repertoires in COVID-19. Sequenced by immunoSEQ multiplex PCR; TCRdb stores in-frame clones only, minus some. The sample shows 80,000 to 100,000 clones, about 89% of them seen only once. Sequenced input: peripheral blood. The receptors come from a human donor in a cohort sampled during active COVID-19.

The chain recombines TRBV9 with TRBJ2-2; D not resolved. Between the trimmed V and J ends, which lost 0 bases and 2 bases, there was a span of 8 bases. The CDR3 runs to 15 residues. Germline V gene data show CDR1 as SGDLS and CDR2 as YYNGEE. In DNA form, the CDR3 reads TGTGCCAGCAGCGTAGGAGTCACCAACACCGGGGAGCTGTTTTTT. This encodes CASSVGVTNTGELFF.

The genes are TRBV6-4 and TRBJ1-5, with D unclear. Per the germline V gene, CDR1 is MRHNA and CDR2 is SNTAGT. This CDR3 has 14 residues. For the CDR3, the DNA is TGTGCGACCTCAGGACTGATGATCGATCAGCCCCAGCATTTT. It specifies CATSGLMIDQPQHF.

This clone has a single count. This chain connects TRBV7-9 to TRBJ2-5; 7 bases fit TRBD1. J lost 0 bases, V lost 5 bases, and 6 bases had no gene match. CDR1 is SEHNR and CDR2 is FQNEAQ in the germline V gene (reference sequence). The CDR3 consists of 15 residues. The CDR3 DNA sequence: TGTGCCAGCAGCCCGTCGGGACAGTACCAAGAGACCCAGTACTTC. This encodes CASSPSGQYQETQYF.

A word on this clone: At one boundary the junction diverges from the germline segment, which might be a read error. The CDR3 nucleotides read TGTGCCAGCAGCCTAGCGGCCGCGGAAAATTCACCCCTCCACTTT. Translated, it gives CASSLAAAENSPLHF. This sequence joins TRBV7-9 and TRBJ1-6; the D is unclear. The germline gives CDR1 SEHNR, CDR2 FQNEAQ (reference sequence). The CDR3 contains 15 residues.

This chain joins TRBV19 and TRBJ1-5; tentative D call: TRBD1 (5 bases). Looked up from germline, CDR1 is LNHDA and CDR2 is SQIVND (reference sequence). V was clipped by 4 bases and J by 4 bases, with 11 bases between them. The CDR3 is 14 residues long. CDR3 in DNA: TGTGCCAGTAGTAATACAGGAGGGAATCAGCCCCAGCATTTT. It is translated as CASSNTGGNQPQHF.

V usage is TRBV18 and J usage is TRBJ2-1; tentative D call: TRBD2 (7 bases). The CDR3 sequence is 14 residues long. V lost 7 bases and J 7 bases, leaving 17 bases between the germline ends. Germline lookup yields CDR1 KGHSH and CDR2 LQKENI. The CDR3 DNA reads as TGTGCCAGCTGTAGTGGCAGGGGAGGGAATGAGCAGTTCTTC. This gives the protein CASCSGRGGNEQFF.

The genes are TRBV2 and TRBJ1-5, with D possibly being TRBD1 (6 bases). CDR1 is SNHLY, CDR2 FYNNEI, per germline. The CDR3 spans 14 residues. With 5 bases removed from V and 5 bases from J, the gap between germline ends came to 13 bases. The DNA for the CDR3 is TGTGCCAGCAGTCCAGGGGTGAGCTATCAGCCCCAGCATTTT. It translates to CASSPGVSYQPQHF.

This chain uses TRBV28 with TRBJ2-3; TRBD2 matches 9 bases. The CDR3 runs to 18 residues. Trimming took 1 base from V and 2 from J; bases not matched to a gene: 10. In germline, CDR1 is MDHEN, CDR2 SYDVKM. Written as DNA, the CDR3 is TGTGCCAGCAGTTTATTGGGACTAGCCGATCGGGACACAGATACGCAGTATTTT. It translates to CASSLLGLADRDTDTQYF. Based on the CDR3 plus reference TRBV28 and TRBJ2-3, the full variable domain is DVKVTQSSRYLVKRTGEKVFLECVQDMDHENMFWYRQDPGLGLRLIYFSYDVKMKEKGDIPEGYSVSREKKERFSLILESASTNQTSMYLCASSLLGLADRDTDTQYFGPGTRLTVL.

The chain links TRBV6-5 to TRBJ2-7; 7 bases agree with TRBD2. Looked up from germline, CDR1 is MNHEY and CDR2 is SVGAGI. The CDR3 spans 12 residues. V was pared by 5 bases and J by 4 bases, with 2 bases of the junction left unmatched. This CDR3 reads CASSPGRYEQYF. CDR3 DNA sequence: TGTGCCAGCAGTCCCGGGAGGTACGAGCAGTACTTC.

The CDR3 DNA reads as TGTGCCAGCAGCTCTCTGGCGGGAGGTTTCGATGAGCAGTTCTTC. Its protein product is CASSSLAGGFDEQFF. The chain has TRBV7-3 and TRBJ2-1; 8 nucleotides line up with TRBD2. Germline V gene lookup returns CDR1 SGHTA and CDR2 FQGTGA. V gave up 4 bases and J gave up 8 bases; unmatched junction bases: 10. CDR3 size: 15 residues.

This clone was seen only once. The DNA of the CDR3 is TGTGCCAGCAGCTTACCGGTGGGAGGGGCTTTCTTT. Protein sequence: CASSLPVGGAFF. The chain uses TRBV7-9 and TRBJ1-1; no clear D gene. The CDR3 spans 12 residues. The germline V gene encodes CDR1 SEHNR and CDR2 FQNEAQ (reference sequence). V was shortened by 2 bases and J by 11 bases, with 12 bases between the two germline ends.

This clone was observed once. CDR3 residues: CASSTVGRTSSYNEQFF. The CDR3 bases are TGCGCCAGCAGCACTGTCGGTCGGACTAGCTCCTACAATGAGCAGTTCTTC. This chain uses TRBV4-1 with TRBJ2-1, with 7 positions matching TRBD2. Unmatched junction bases numbered 10, after V lost 5 bases and J lost 0 bases. Germline values: CDR1 MGHRA, CDR2 YSYEKL. This CDR3 spans 17 amino acids.

The rearrangement uses TRBV3-1 (or the pseudogene TRBV3-2) and TRBJ1-2; the D is unclear. Germline loops: CDR1 LGHDT, CDR2 YNNKEL (reference sequence). Trimming removed 0 bases at V and 6 bases at J, with 5 bases between. The CDR3 has 12 residues. The CDR3 spells CASSQESDGYTF. The CDR3 DNA reads as TGTGCCAGCAGCCAAGAAAGCGATGGCTACACCTTC.

The CDR3 DNA follows: TGCAGTGCTAGTTACAGGCATAACACTGAAGCTTTCTTT. Its protein is CSASYRHNTEAFF. This chain links TRBV20-1 with TRBJ1-1; possibly TRBD1 for D (5 bases). The CDR3 extends over 13 amino acids. V was pared by 3 bases and J by 2 bases, with 10 bases between. Looked up from germline, CDR1 is DFQATT and CDR2 is SNEGSKA (reference sequence).

The chain employs TRBV11-2 and TRBJ1-3; D not resolved. Per the germline V gene, CDR1 is SGHAT and CDR2 is FQNNGV. The CDR3 sequence is 15 residues long. V lost 6 bases and J lost 8, with 20 bases in between. The CDR3 DNA follows: TGTGCCAGCAGAGGAGGCGAGTCAGGAATCTACACCATATATTTT. It encodes CASRGGESGIYTIYF.

This clone occurred a few times. The chain combines TRBV4-3 with TRBJ1-2; TRBD1 might be the D (6 bases). Germline V gene lookup returns CDR1 LGHNA and CDR2 YSLEER. The CDR3 loop spans 17 amino acids. V was shortened by 0 bases and J by 5 bases, with 19 bases between the two germline ends. CDR3 bases: TGCGCCAGCAGCCAAGATAGGGCCCTGACAGGAGGATATGGCTACACCTTC. Translated, it gives CASSQDRALTGGYGYTF.

The V call is TRBV18, the J call TRBJ1-2, with 8 bases identical to TRBD1. This CDR3 has 13 residues. The V gene end was trimmed by 3 bases and the J gene end by 4 bases; junction bases not matched to a gene: 1. From germline, CDR1 is KGHSH and CDR2 LQKENI. CDR3 nucleotides: TGTGCCAGCTCACCGGACAGGGTCTATGGCTACACCTTC. Its protein is CASSPDRVYGYTF.

The chain joins TRBV7-2 to TRBJ1-3; D possibly corresponds to TRBD1 (6 bases). The germline V gene encodes CDR1 SGHTA and CDR2 FQGNSA. The CDR3 covers 15 residues. V lost 5 bases to trimming and J lost 0 bases, with 11 bases between them. The CDR3: CASSGRTVSGNTIYF. DNA for the CDR3: TGTGCCAGCAGCGGGCGGACAGTCTCTGGAAACACCATATATTTT.

The rearrangement uses TRBV19 and TRBJ2-5, with TRBD2 matching 9 bases. The CDR3 extends over 17 amino acids. Germline values: CDR1 LNHDA, CDR2 SQIVND (reference sequence). The V gene end was trimmed by 3 bases and the J gene end by 0 bases; junction bases not matched to a gene: 8. CDR3: CASSIGVAGADQETQYF. The CDR3 region has the DNA TGTGCCAGTAGTATCGGGGTAGCGGGAGCCGACCAAGAGACCCAGTACTTC.

V is TRBV9 and J is TRBJ1-2; perhaps TRBD1 as D (5 bases). The CDR3 sequence is 15 residues long. V was cut by 6 bases and J by 6 bases, with 21 bases left in between. Germline CDR1 and CDR2: SGDLS and YYNGEE. This chain's CDR3 is CASTVTIGGSDGYTF. The CDR3 DNA is TGTGCCAGCACCGTGACGATCGGGGGGTCTGATGGCTACACCTTC. The complete variable domain, with remaining parts taken from reference TRBV9 and TRBJ1-2, reads DSGVTQTPKHLITATGQRVTLRCSPRSGDLSVYWYQQSLDQGLQFLIQYYNGEERAKGNILERFSAQQFPDLHSELNLSSLELGDSALYFCASTVTIGGSDGYTFGSGTRLTVV.

V gene TRBV10-3 combines with J gene TRBJ2-7, with D perhaps TRBD1 (8 bases). This CDR3 region has 15 residues. Between the trimmed V and J ends, which lost 11 bases and 2 bases, there was a span of 22 bases. The V gene's germline CDR1 is ENHRY and CDR2 SYGVKD. The CDR3 is CAASKQGDYPYEQYF. Here the CDR3 DNA reads TGTGCCGCCTCTAAACAGGGGGACTATCCCTACGAGCAGTACTTC.

The V and J genes are TRBV19 and TRBJ1-1; 10 bases align to TRBD1. Germline V gene lookup returns CDR1 LNHDA and CDR2 SQIVND (reference sequence). V was clipped by 6 bases and J by 5 bases; unmatched bases: 0. The CDR3 length is 12 residues. CDR3 DNA: TGTGCCAGTAGGGACAGGGGGACTGAAGCTTTCTTT. Amino acid sequence: CASRDRGTEAFF. The full variable domain, in which reference TRBV19 and TRBJ1-1 provide the parts outside the CDR3, is DGGITQSPKYLFRKEGQNVTLSCEQNLNHDAMYWYRQDPGQGLRLIYYSQIVNDFQKGDIAEGYSVSREKKESFPLTVTSAQKNPTAFYLCASRDRGTEAFFGQGTRLTVV.